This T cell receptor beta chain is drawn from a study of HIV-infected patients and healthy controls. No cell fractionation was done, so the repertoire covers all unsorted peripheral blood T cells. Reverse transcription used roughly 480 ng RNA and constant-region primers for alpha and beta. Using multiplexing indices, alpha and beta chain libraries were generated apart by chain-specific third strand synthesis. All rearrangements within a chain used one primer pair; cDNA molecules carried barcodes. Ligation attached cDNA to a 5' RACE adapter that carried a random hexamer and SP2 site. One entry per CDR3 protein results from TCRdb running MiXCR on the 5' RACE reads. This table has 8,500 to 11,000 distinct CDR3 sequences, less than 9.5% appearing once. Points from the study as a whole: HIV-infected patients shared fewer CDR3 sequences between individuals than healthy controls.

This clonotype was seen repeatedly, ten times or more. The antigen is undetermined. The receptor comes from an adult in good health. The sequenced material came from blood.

CDR3 amino acids: CASTPGTVNGAPYGYTF. CDR3 sequence (DNA): TGTGCCAGCACCCCAGGGACAGTTAACGGGGCCCCCTATGGCTACACCTTC. The chain recombines TRBV27 with TRBJ1-2, with TRBD1 matching over 7 bases. Per the germline V gene, CDR1 is MNHEY and CDR2 is SMNVEV (reference sequence). CDR3 length: 17 residues. V trimming: 7 bases; J trimming: 4 bases; junction bases outside the gene matches: 18.